A single T cell receptor (beta chain) is shown here with its context. Its antigen is currently unknown. Sequencing used immunoSEQ multiplex PCR; TCRdb keeps in-frame clones, though not all of them. The sample lists roughly 13,000 clones, 80% to 85% occurring once. This sample stems from a study of circulating and synovial CD4+ cells in juvenile arthritis. Study conclusions and caveats: These repertoires were less diverse than bulk blood CD4 repertoires. Circulating pathogenic-like lymphocytes shared a substantially higher fraction of CDR3 sequences with synovium than bulk blood. Bulk blood CD4 samples held at least an order of magnitude more or fewer genomes than CPL.

Samples derive from patients with active juvenile idiopathic arthritis. Looked up from germline, CDR1 is MNHEY and CDR2 is SMNVEV (reference sequence). The length of the CDR3 is 13 residues. V was trimmed by 10 bases and J by 3 bases, leaving 15 bases between them. The source of this sequence is a human patient with juvenile idiopathic arthritis. Some clones in this sample may be carry-over from other donors' samples. Sequencing was carried out using CD4+ T cells from synovial fluid. V and J are TRBV27 and TRBJ1-2; D not certain. CDR3 in amino acids: CATRVGLDYGYTF. The DNA for the CDR3 is TGTGCCACGCGGGTGGGCTTGGACTATGGCTACACCTTC.